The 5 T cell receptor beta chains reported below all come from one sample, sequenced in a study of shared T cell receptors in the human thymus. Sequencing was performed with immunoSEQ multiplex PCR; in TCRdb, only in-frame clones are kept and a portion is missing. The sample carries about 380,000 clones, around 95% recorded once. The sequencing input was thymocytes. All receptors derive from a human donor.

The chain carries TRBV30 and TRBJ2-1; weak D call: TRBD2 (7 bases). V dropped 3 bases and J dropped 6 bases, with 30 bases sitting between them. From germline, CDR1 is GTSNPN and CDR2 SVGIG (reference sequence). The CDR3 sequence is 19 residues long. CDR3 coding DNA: TGTGCCTGGAGACCCCGGGGGGCCGCCACGGGAGTAATGCGCAATGAGCAGTTCTTC. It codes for CAWRPRGAATGVMRNEQFF.

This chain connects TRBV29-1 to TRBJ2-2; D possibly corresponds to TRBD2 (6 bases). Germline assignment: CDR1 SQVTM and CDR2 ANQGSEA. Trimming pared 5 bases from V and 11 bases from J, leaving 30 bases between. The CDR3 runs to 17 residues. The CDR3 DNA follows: TGCAGCGTTCCCTCGACGCGGGGACCGGGGACCACCGACGAGCTGTTTTTT. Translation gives CSVPSTRGPGTTDELFF.

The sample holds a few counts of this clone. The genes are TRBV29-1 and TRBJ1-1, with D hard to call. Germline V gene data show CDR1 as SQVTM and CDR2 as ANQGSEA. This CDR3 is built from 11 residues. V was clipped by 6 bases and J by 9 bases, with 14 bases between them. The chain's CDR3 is CSVRERRQAFF. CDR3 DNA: TGCAGCGTCAGAGAGAGAAGGCAAGCTTTCTTT.

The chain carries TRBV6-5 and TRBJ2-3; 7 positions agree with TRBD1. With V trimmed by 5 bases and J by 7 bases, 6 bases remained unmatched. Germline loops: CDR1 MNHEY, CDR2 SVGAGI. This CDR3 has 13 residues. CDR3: CASSADRAHTQYF. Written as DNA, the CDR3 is TGTGCCAGCAGTGCTGACAGGGCGCATACGCAGTATTTT.

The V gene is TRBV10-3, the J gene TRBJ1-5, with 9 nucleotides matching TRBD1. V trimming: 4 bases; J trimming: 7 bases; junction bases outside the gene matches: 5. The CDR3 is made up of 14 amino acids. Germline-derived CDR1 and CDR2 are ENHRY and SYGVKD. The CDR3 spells CAISGKTGGQPQHF. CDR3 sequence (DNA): TGTGCCATCAGTGGCAAAACAGGGGGCCAGCCCCAGCATTTT.